One sample yielded the 17 T cell receptor beta chains listed below, sequenced in a study of brain T cells in children with intractable seizures. Time point denoted: blood from clinic visit 5 months post-surgery; TSC patient then seizure free. Sequenced by immunoSEQ multiplex PCR; TCRdb stores in-frame clones only, minus some. The repertoire holds around 340,000 clones, 93% seen once, with about 5.8% in the top ten. The sequenced sample was peripheral blood, obtained roughly 5 months after surgery. These receptors came from a boy under three years old with tuberous sclerosis and intractable seizures.

Only a few counts were recorded for this clone. The chain has TRBV28 and TRBJ2-3, with 10 bases lining up with TRBD2. This CDR3 is 16 amino acids long. V was clipped by 5 bases and J by 1 base; unmatched bases: 6. Per germline, CDR1 MDHEN and CDR2 SYDVKM. The CDR3 reads CASSRWGTSGTDTQYF. For the CDR3, the DNA is TGTGCCAGCAGTAGATGGGGGACTAGCGGCACAGATACGCAGTATTTT. The complete variable domain, with remaining parts taken from reference TRBV28 and TRBJ2-3, reads DVKVTQSSRYLVKRTGEKVFLECVQDMDHENMFWYRQDPGLGLRLIYFSYDVKMKEKGDIPEGYSVSREKKERFSLILESASTNQTSMYLCASSRWGTSGTDTQYFGPGTRLTVL.

The V and J genes are TRBV4-1 and TRBJ1-2; weak D call: TRBD1 (6 bases). The V end lost 2 bases, the J end lost 4 bases, and 17 bases lay between the germline ends. The CDR3 contains 16 residues. Germline CDR1 is MGHRA and CDR2 is YSYEKL. The DNA for the CDR3 is TGCGCCAGCAGCCAAAACAAGGGGGTCATCGGCTATGGCTACACCTTC. Translation: CASSQNKGVIGYGYTF.

V is TRBV29-1 and J is TRBJ2-3; 7 positions agree with TRBD2. Germline V gene lookup returns CDR1 SQVTM and CDR2 ANQGSEA. The length of the CDR3 is 14 residues. The ends lost 6 bases at V and 3 bases at J; junction bases unmatched: 9. The CDR3 coding sequence is TGCAGCGTGAGTGACGCGGGAGCTACAGATACGCAGTATTTT. This codes for CSVSDAGATDTQYF.

This clone was counted between two and nine times. This rearrangement joins TRBV27 to TRBJ2-2, with 9 nucleotides matching TRBD1. J gave up 5 bases and V 7 bases, and 5 bases lay outside the gene matches. CDR3 length: 14 residues. Germline CDR1 is MNHEY and CDR2 is SMNVEV (reference sequence). The CDR3 bases are TGTGCCAGCACACAGGGGGCCGGAACCGGGGAGCTGTTTTTT. Protein: CASTQGAGTGELFF.

The count of this clone is one. At one of its ends the junction is not consistent with the germline gene, which may arise from a read error. The CDR3: CASSPATSGRTYGQYF. CDR3 nucleotides: TGTGCCAGCAGTCCCGCGACTAGCGGGCGAACTTACGGGCAGTACTTC. V and J are TRBV2 and TRBJ2-7, with TRBD2 matching 10 bases. CDR3 length: 16 amino acids. Germline V gene lookup returns CDR1 SNHLY and CDR2 FYNNEI.

The gene calls are TRBV6-5 and TRBJ2-7; D is undetermined. V lost 4 bases to trimming and J lost 3 bases, with 16 bases between them. This CDR3 is built from 15 residues. CDR1 and CDR2 (germline): MNHEY, SVGAGI. The CDR3 region has the DNA TGTGCCAGCAGTTCATTTAGGATGGCCTTCTACGAGCAGTACTTC. Its translation: CASSSFRMAFYEQYF.

The rearrangement links TRBV7-9 to TRBJ2-2; D unclear. CDR3 length: 11 amino acids. CDR1 is SEHNR and CDR2 is FQNEAQ in the germline V gene (reference sequence). With 6 bases removed from V and 5 bases from J, the gap between germline ends came to 4 bases. The CDR3 loop is CASRPTGELFF. Written as DNA, the CDR3 is TGTGCCAGCAGGCCTACCGGGGAGCTGTTTTTT.

The chain has TRBV24-1 and TRBJ2-1, with 7 bases lining up with TRBD1. The CDR3 consists of 14 residues. Germline V gene sequence: CDR1 KGHDR, CDR2 SFDVKD. V gave up 7 bases and J gave up 7 bases; unmatched junction bases: 9. The CDR3 loop is CATSPTGTANEQFF. CDR3 nucleotide sequence: TGTGCCACCAGCCCCACCGGGACAGCAAATGAGCAGTTCTTC.

This clone was picked up one time. This chain joins TRBV29-1 and TRBJ2-1, with D possibly being TRBD2 (5 bases). Trimming stripped 6 bases from V and 6 bases from J, with 15 bases between. Germline V gene sequence: CDR1 SQVTM, CDR2 ANQGSEA. The CDR3 consists of 13 residues. CDR3 DNA sequence: TGCAGCGTCCCGCAAGCGGAACCCAATGAGCAGTTCTTC. It yields the protein CSVPQAEPNEQFF.

The gene calls are TRBV1 and TRBJ2-5; the table names TRBD2, a call not compared with the DNA. TRBV1 is designated a pseudogene. This CDR3 has 17 amino acids. The CDR3 sequence is CTSSQDRDGGGEETQYF. In DNA, the CDR3 is TGCACCAGCAGCCAAGACCGGGATGGCGGGGGGGAAGAGACCCAGTACTTC.

V usage is TRBV10-2 and J usage is TRBJ1-2; no reliable D call. The V end was cut by 2 bases, the J end by 12 bases, with 16 bases between. The CDR3 consists of 13 residues. CDR1 is WSHSY, CDR2 SAAADI, per germline. DNA of the CDR3: TGCGCCAGCAGTGAGGGAGGATCGGAGGGCCACACCTTC. It encodes CASSEGGSEGHTF.

The chain has TRBV4-1 and TRBJ2-1, with 16 bases matching TRBD2. The CDR3 has 17 amino acids. With 2 bases clipped from V and 9 bases from J, the junction kept 7 bases outside the gene matches. CDR1 is MGHRA, CDR2 YSYEKL, per germline. CDR3 DNA sequence: TGCGCCAGCAGCCAATCTGGGACTAGCGGGGGGGCCGGTGAGCAGTTCTTC. Translated: CASSQSGTSGGAGEQFF.

The rearrangement links TRBV27 to TRBJ1-3; D not resolved. The CDR3 is made up of 15 amino acids. Deletions cut 5 bases from V and 0 bases from J, with 11 bases between. Germline CDR1 is MNHEY and CDR2 is SMNVEV (reference sequence). DNA for the CDR3: TGTGCCAGCAGTGCAGATCAGCGCTCTGGAAACACCATATATTTT. This encodes CASSADQRSGNTIYF.

The V and J genes are TRBV10-3 and TRBJ2-7, with 9 bases aligning to TRBD2. Germline-derived CDR1 and CDR2 are ENHRY and SYGVKD. The V and J ends lost 6 bases and 1 base, in that order; junction bases with no gene match: 7. The CDR3 runs to 15 residues. CDR3 region: CAIRETSGSSYEQYF. The DNA for the CDR3 is TGTGCCATCAGAGAGACTAGCGGTTCTTCCTACGAGCAGTACTTC.

V usage is TRBV28 and J usage is TRBJ1-2, with 9 bases lining up with TRBD1. This CDR3 region has 12 residues. The V gene's germline CDR1 is MDHEN and CDR2 SYDVKM. Losses at the gene ends were 6 bases for V and 8 bases for J; bases not matched to a gene: 4. This CDR3 is CASRGTGQGYTF. CDR3 DNA: TGTGCCAGCAGAGGGACAGGGCAAGGCTACACCTTC.

The genes are TRBV28 and TRBJ2-6, with 7 bases that match TRBD1. V dropped 5 bases and J dropped 1; count of bases not matched to a gene: 14. This CDR3 is built from 19 residues. Germline V gene data show CDR1 as MDHEN and CDR2 as SYDVKM. CDR3 region: CASSRSPPGQTSGANVLTF. As DNA, the CDR3 is TGTGCCAGCAGTCGTAGCCCACCGGGACAGACTTCTGGGGCCAACGTCCTGACTTTC.

The chain carries TRBV5-4 and TRBJ1-1, with D uncertain. Germline V lookup: CDR1 SGHNT, CDR2 YYREEE (reference sequence). V lost 4 bases and J 1 base, leaving 14 bases between the germline ends. The CDR3 sequence is 15 residues long. The CDR3, as DNA: TGTGCCAGCAGCCGAAAACGGGGAACGAACACTGAAGCTTTCTTT. Its protein is CASSRKRGTNTEAFF.